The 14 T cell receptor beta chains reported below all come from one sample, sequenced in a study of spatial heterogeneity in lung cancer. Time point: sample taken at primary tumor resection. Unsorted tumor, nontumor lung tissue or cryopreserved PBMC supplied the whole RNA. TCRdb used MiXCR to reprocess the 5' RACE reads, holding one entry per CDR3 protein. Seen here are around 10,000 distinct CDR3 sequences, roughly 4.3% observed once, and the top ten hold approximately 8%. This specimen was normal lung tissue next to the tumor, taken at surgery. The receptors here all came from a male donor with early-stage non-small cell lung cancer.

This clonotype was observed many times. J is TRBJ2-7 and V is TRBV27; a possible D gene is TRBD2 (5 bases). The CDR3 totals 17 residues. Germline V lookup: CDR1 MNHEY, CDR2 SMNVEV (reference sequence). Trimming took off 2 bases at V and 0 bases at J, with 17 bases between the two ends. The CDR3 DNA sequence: TGTGCCAGCAGTTTAAAGGGAACAGCGGAGATCTCCTACGAGCAGTACTTC. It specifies CASSLKGTAEISYEQYF.

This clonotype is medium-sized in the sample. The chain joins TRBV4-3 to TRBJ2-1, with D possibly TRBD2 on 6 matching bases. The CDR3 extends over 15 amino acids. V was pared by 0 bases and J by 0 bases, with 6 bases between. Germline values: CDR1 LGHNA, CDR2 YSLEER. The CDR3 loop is CASSQEGLSYNEQFF. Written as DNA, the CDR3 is TGCGCCAGCAGCCAAGAGGGACTCTCCTACAATGAGCAGTTCTTC.

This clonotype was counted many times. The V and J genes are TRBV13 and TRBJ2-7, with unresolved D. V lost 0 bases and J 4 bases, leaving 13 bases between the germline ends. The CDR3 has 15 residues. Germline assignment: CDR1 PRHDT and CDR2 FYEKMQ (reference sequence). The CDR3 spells CASSLGGIMRYEQYF. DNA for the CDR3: TGTGCCAGCAGCTTAGGAGGTATAATGAGGTACGAGCAGTACTTC. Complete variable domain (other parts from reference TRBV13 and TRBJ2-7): AAGVIQSPRHLIKEKRETATLKCYPIPRHDTVYWYQQGPGQDPQFLISFYEKMQSDKGSIPDRFSAQQFSDYHSELNMSSLELGDSALYFCASSLGGIMRYEQYFGPGTRLTVT.

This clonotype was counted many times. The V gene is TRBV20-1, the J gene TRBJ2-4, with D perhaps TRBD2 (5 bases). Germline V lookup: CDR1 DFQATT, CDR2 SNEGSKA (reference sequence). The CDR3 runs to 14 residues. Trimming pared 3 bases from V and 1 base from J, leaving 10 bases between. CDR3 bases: TGCAGTGCTAGGACTACGGGGGCCAAAAACATTCAGTACTTC. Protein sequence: CSARTTGAKNIQYF.

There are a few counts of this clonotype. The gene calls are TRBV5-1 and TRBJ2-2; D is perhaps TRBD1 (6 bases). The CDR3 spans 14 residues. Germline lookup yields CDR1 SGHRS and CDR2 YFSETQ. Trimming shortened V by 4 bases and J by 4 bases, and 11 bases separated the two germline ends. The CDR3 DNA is TGCGCCAGCAGCCGGGACAAATCCACCGGGGAGCTGTTTTTT. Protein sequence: CASSRDKSTGELFF.

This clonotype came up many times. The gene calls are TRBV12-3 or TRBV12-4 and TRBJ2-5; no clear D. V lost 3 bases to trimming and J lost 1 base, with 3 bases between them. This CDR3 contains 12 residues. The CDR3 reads CASSFAQETQYF. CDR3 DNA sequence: TGTGCCAGCAGTTTCGCCCAAGAGACCCAGTACTTC.

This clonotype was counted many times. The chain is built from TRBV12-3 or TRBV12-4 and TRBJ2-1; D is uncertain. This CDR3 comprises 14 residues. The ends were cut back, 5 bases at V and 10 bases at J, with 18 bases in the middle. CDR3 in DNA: TGTGCCAGCAGTCTAGGGCAAGGACCGGCCGAGCAGTTCTTC. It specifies CASSLGQGPAEQFF.

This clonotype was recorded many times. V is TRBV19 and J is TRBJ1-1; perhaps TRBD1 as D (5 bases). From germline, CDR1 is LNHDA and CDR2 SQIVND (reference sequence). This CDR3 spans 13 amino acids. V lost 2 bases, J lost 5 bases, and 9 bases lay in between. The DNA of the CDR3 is TGTGCCAGTAGTATACGGGGGTCTACTGAAGCTTTCTTT. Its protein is CASSIRGSTEAFF. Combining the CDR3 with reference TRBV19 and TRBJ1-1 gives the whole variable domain DGGITQSPKYLFRKEGQNVTLSCEQNLNHDAMYWYRQDPGQGLRLIYYSQIVNDFQKGDIAEGYSVSREKKESFPLTVTSAQKNPTAFYLCASSIRGSTEAFFGQGTRLTVV.

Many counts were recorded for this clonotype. For the CDR3, the DNA is TGTGCCAGCAGCTTAGCGCGTAGGAGCTCTGGAAACACCATATATTTT. It is translated as CASSLARRSSGNTIYF. V gene TRBV7-2 combines with J gene TRBJ1-3; D unclear. The V end was cut by 0 bases, the J end by 0 bases, with 9 bases between. The germline gives CDR1 SGHTA, CDR2 FQGNSA. The CDR3 loop spans 16 amino acids.

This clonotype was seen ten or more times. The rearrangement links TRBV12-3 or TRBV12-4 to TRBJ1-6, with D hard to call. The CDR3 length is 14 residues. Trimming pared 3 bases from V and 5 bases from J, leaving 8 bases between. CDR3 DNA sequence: TGTGCCAGCAGTTTGCACAGAAATAATTCACCCCTCCACTTT. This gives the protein CASSLHRNNSPLHF.

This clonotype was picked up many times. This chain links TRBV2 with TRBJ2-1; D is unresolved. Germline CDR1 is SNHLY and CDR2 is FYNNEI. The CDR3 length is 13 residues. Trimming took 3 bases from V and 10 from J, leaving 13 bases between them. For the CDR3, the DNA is TGTGCCAGCAGTGATTTAGAGTTGGGGGAGCAGTTCTTC. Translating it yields CASSDLELGEQFF.

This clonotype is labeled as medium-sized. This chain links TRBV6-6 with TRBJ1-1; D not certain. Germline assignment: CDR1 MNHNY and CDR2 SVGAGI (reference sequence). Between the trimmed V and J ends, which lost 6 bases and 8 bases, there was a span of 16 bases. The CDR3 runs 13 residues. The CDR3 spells CASSRSEQQEAFF. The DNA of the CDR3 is TGTGCCAGCAGCCGCTCGGAGCAGCAGGAAGCTTTCTTT.

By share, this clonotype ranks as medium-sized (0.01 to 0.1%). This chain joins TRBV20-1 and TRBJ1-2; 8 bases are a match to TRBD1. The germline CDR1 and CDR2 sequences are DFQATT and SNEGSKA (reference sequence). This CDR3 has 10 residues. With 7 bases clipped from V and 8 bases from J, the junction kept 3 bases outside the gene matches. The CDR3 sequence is CSVQGVGYTF. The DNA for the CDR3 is TGCAGTGTACAGGGGGTCGGCTACACCTTC.

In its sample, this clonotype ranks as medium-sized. In DNA, the CDR3 is TGTGCCTGGAGTCTTGACACGAACCTCTACGAGCAGTACTTC. Translation: CAWSLDTNLYEQYF. V usage is TRBV30 and J usage is TRBJ2-7; D is unresolved. The CDR3 is 14 residues long. V dropped 2 bases and J dropped 3 bases, with 14 bases sitting between them. From germline, CDR1 is GTSNPN and CDR2 SVGIG (reference sequence).